This TCR beta chain came from a study of regulatory dendritic cells for organ transplantation. Germline V CDR1 and CDR2: GTSNPN, SVGIG (reference sequence). The J segment lost 5 bases and the V segment lost 4 bases, leaving 6 bases of the junction unmatched. The CDR3 runs to 13 residues. This table comes from immunoSEQ multiplex PCR, and its TCRdb copy is limited to in-frame clones, with some not included. The sample has 29,000 or so clones, about 80% seen once. The receptor was derived from a human donor in good health. The chain combines TRBV30 with TRBJ2-5; TRBD1 aligns across 8 bases. Sequencing was done on a sample of memory CD4+ T cells from blood. Subset noted: CD45RO+ memory T cells. The DNA for the CDR3 is TGTGCCTGGACCCCTAGGACAGGGGAGACCCAGTACTTC. It encodes CAWTPRTGETQYF.